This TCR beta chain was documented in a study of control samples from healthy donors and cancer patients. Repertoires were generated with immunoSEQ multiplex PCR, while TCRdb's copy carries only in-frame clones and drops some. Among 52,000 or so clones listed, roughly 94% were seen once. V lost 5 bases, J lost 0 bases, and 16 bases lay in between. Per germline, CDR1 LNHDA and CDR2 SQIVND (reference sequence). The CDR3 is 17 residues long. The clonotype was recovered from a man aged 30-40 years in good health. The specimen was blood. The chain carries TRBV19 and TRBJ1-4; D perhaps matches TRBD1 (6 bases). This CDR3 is CASSPRPGQPTNEKLFF. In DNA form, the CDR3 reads TGTGCCAGTAGTCCAAGACCGGGACAACCAACTAATGAAAAACTGTTTTTT.